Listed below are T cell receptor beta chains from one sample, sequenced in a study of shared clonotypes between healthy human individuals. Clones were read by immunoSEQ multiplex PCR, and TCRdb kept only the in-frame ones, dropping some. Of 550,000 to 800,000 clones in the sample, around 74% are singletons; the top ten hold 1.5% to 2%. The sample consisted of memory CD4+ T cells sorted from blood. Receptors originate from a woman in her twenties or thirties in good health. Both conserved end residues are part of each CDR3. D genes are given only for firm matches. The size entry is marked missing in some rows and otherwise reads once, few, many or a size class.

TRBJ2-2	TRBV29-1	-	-	CSVAQGTNTGELFF	TGCAGCGTTGCGCAGGGGACGAACACCGGGGAGCTGTTTTTT
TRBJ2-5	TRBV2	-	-	CASRENKETQYF	TGTGCCAGCAGGGAGAATAAAGAGACCCAGTACTTC
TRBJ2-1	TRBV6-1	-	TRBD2	CASSGRPGTSGRSPYNEQFF	TGTGCCAGCAGTGGTCGTCCCGGGACTAGCGGGAGATCCCCCTACAATGAGCAGTTCTTC
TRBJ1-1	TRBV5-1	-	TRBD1	CASSQGTGGTEAFF	TGCGCCAGCAGCCAAGGGACAGGGGGAACTGAAGCTTTCTTT
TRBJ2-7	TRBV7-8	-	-	CASSFLGGGSLYEQYF	TGTGCCAGCAGTTTCCTTGGGGGAGGATCGCTCTACGAGCAGTACTTC
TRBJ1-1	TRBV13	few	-	CASSYGGRGAFF	TGTGCCAGCAGCTACGGGGGCCGAGGGGCTTTCTTT
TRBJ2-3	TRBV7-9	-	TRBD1	CASSLAVGQGDTQYF	TGTGCCAGCAGCTTAGCGGTGGGACAGGGAGATACGCAGTATTTT
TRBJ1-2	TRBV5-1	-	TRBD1	CASAGQGGYGYTF	TGCGCCAGCGCGGGCCAGGGGGGCTATGGCTACACCTTC
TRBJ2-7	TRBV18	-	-	CASSQQRRGQGSEQYF	TGTGCCAGCTCACAACAGCGTCGAGGGCAGGGAAGCGAGCAGTACTTC
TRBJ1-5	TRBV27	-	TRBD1	CASREQGRFNQPQHF	TGTGCCAGCAGAGAACAGGGGAGATTCAATCAGCCCCAGCATTTT
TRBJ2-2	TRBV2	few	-	CASTSEGTGELFF	TGTGCCAGCACTTCCGAGGGGACCGGGGAGCTGTTTTTT
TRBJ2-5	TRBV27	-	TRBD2	CASSSPAGGRETQYF	TGTGCCAGCAGTTCCCCTGCGGGAGGGCGAGAGACCCAGTACTTC
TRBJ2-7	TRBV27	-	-	CASSVTSSYEQYF	TGTGCCAGCAGTGTGACAAGCTCCTACGAGCAGTACTTC
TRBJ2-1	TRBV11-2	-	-	CASSLQGPMFF	TGTGCCAGCAGCTTACAGGGGCCGATGTTCTTC
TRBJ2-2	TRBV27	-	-	CASMRRTANTGELFF	TGTGCCAGCATGAGGCGGACCGCGAACACCGGGGAGCTGTTTTTT
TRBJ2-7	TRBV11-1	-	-	CASSLDRTGEQYF	TGTGCCAGCAGCTTAGATAGGACGGGGGAGCAGTACTTC
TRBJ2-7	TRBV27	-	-	CATRPSDRYEQYF	TGTGCCACCCGTCCCTCCGACAGATACGAGCAGTACTTC
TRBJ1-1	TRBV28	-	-	CASSLGRGDTEAFF	TGTGCCAGCAGTTTAGGGCGGGGGGACACTGAAGCTTTCTTT